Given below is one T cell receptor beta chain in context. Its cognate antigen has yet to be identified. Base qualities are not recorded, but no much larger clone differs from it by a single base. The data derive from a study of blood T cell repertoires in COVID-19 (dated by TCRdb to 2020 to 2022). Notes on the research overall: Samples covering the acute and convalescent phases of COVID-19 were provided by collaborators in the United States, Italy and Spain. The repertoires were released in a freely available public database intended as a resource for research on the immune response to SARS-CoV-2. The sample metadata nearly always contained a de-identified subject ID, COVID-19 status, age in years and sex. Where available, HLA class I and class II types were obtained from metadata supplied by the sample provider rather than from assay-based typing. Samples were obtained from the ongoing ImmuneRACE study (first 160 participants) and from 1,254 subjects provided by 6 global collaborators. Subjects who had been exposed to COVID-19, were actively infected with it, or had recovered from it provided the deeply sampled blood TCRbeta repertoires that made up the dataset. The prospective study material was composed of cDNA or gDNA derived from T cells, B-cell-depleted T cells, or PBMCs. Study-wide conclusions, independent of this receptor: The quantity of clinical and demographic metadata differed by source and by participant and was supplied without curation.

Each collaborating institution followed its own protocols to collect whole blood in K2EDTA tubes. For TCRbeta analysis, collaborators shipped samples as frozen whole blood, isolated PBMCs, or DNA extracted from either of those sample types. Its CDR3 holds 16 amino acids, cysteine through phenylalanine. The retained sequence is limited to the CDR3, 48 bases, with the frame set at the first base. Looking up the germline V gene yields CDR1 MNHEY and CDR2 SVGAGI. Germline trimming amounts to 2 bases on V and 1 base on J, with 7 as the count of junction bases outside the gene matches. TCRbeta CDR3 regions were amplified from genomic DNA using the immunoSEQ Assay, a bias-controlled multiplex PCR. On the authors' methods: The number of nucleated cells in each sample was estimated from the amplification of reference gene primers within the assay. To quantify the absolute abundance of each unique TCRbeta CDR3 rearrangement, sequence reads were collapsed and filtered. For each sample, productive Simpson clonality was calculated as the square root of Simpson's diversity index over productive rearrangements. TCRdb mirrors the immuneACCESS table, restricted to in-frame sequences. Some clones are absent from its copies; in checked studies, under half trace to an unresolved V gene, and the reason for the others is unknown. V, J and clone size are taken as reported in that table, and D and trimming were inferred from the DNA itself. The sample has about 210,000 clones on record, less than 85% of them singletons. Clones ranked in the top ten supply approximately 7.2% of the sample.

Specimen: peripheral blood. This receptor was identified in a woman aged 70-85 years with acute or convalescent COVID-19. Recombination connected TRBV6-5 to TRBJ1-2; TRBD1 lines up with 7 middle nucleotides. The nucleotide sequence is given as TGTGCCAGCAGTTACACAGCCGGGACAGTTAACTATGGCTACACCTTC. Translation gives CASSYTAGTVNYGYTF.